This T cell receptor (beta chain) was captured by sequencing in a study of blood T cell repertoires in COVID-19. Study overall: The United States, Italy and Spain provided the acute and convalescent COVID-19 samples. T cells, B-cell-depleted T cells, or PBMCs supplied cDNA or gDNA.

Per germline, CDR1 KGHSH and CDR2 LQKENI. The CDR3 runs 12 residues. Trimming removed 0 bases at V and 8 bases at J, with 7 bases between. The authors' processing: Counts of nucleated cells, estimated from reference gene primer amplification, were obtained. Clones were sequenced by immunoSEQ multiplex PCR, and TCRdb holds only the in-frame ones, with some missing. V, J and clone size derive from that table, while D and trimming were established from the DNA sequence. The data hold about 220,000 clones, with about 80% observed a single time. This chain links TRBV18 with TRBJ1-1; TRBD1 might be the D (5 bases). Sequenced material: peripheral blood. The clonotype originates from a woman in her sixties or seventies with acute or convalescent COVID-19. DNA of the CDR3: TGTGCCAGCTCACCACCCGACAGAGAAGCTTTCTTT. This gives the protein CASSPPDREAFF.